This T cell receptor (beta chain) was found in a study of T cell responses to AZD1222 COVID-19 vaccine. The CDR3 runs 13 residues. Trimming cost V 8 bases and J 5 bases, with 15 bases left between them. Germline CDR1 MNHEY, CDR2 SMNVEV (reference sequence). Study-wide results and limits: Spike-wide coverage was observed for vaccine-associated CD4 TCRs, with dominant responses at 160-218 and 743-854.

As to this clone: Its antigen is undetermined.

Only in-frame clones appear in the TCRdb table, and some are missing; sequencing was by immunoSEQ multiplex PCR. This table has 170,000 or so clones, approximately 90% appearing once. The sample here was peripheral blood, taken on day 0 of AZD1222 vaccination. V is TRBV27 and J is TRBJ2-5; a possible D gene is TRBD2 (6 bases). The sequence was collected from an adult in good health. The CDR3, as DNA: TGTGCCAGCTCTGCGGGGTACGCGGAGACCCAGTACTTC. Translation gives CASSAGYAETQYF.